This TCR beta chain was captured in a study of blood T cells in healthy people across ages. Germline loops: CDR1 SGHTA, CDR2 FQGTGA. The CDR3 totals 13 residues. V was pared by 4 bases and J by 7 bases, with 13 bases between. Using a J-beta primer mix together with a sample-barcoded 5' primer, a second PCR was run for about 6 to 11 cycles. One entry per CDR3 protein results from TCRdb running MiXCR on the 5' RACE reads. The table has some 760,000 distinct CDR3 sequences, roughly 25% seen once. In addition, the sample was reused for a study of T cells of mothers and their children.

This sequence joins TRBV7-3 and TRBJ1-1; no definite D call. The specimen sequenced was blood. The clonotype was recovered from a boy aged 5-17 years in good health. The DNA for the CDR3 is TGTGCCAGCAGCTCCAACCCAGGCGGTGAAGCTTTCTTT. Translation: CASSSNPGGEAFF.